These 10 T cell receptor beta chains were all obtained from the same sample, sequenced in a study of blood T cell repertoires in COVID-19. Repertoires were generated with immunoSEQ multiplex PCR, while TCRdb's copy carries only in-frame clones and drops some. The sample holds 250,000 to 350,000 clones, roughly 84% seen once. Sequenced sample: peripheral blood. Every receptor here comes from a human donor with COVID-19, enrolled during active disease. The donor label of this sample is uncertain.

The chain recombines TRBV18 with TRBJ2-5, with 15 bases aligning to TRBD2. Per germline, CDR1 KGHSH and CDR2 LQKENI. The CDR3 extends over 17 amino acids. V lost 5 bases to trimming and J lost 7 bases; unmatched junction nucleotides: 11. CDR3 loop: CASSFSGLAGGEATQYF. The DNA of the CDR3 is TGTGCCAGCTCATTCTCAGGACTAGCGGGAGGGGAAGCGACCCAGTACTTC.

J is TRBJ2-2 and V is TRBV11-2; D may be TRBD1 (6 bases). Germline CDR1 and CDR2: SGHAT and FQNNGV. V was cut by 3 bases and J by 2 bases, with 10 bases left in between. The CDR3 is 15 amino acids. CDR3 bases: TGTGCCAGCAGCTTCTCCAGGGGTAACACCGGGGAGCTGTTTTTT. It yields the protein CASSFSRGNTGELFF.

The chain couples TRBV7-3 to TRBJ2-2; no firm D call. Per germline, CDR1 SGHTA and CDR2 FQGTGA. The CDR3 sequence is 14 residues long. The germline V and J ends were trimmed by 5 bases and 0 bases, with 7 bases remaining between them. CDR3 amino acids: CASSHNSNTGELFF. CDR3 nucleotides: TGTGCCAGCAGCCATAACTCGAACACCGGGGAGCTGTTTTTT.

The chain uses TRBV5-1 and TRBJ2-2; D is uncertain. The CDR3 is 13 amino acids. The ends were cut back, 2 bases at V and 7 bases at J, with 9 bases in the middle. CDR1 is SGHRS, CDR2 YFSETQ, per germline. The CDR3 sequence is CASSLTNFGELFF. CDR3 DNA sequence: TGCGCCAGCAGCTTAACAAATTTCGGGGAGCTGTTTTTT.

This chain links TRBV29-1 with TRBJ2-7, with TRBD2 identical over 9 bases. The length of the CDR3 is 13 residues. V shed 4 bases, J shed 2 bases, and the junction held 3 bases outside the gene matches. Germline V lookup: CDR1 SQVTM, CDR2 ANQGSEA. As DNA, the CDR3 is TGCAGCGTTGGTCTAGCGGGACCCTACGAGCAGTACTTC. Protein: CSVGLAGPYEQYF.

The rearrangement uses TRBV27 and TRBJ2-7; tentative D call: TRBD1 (6 bases). V lost 5 bases and J lost 4, with 18 bases in between. Per the germline V gene, CDR1 is MNHEY and CDR2 is SMNVEV (reference sequence). The CDR3 is 15 amino acids. The CDR3 nucleotides are TGTGCCAGCAGTCCGTCTGAGGGGGTGGAGTACGAGCAGTACTTC. The encoded protein is CASSPSEGVEYEQYF.

This chain uses TRBV9 with TRBJ2-3, with a possible D match to TRBD1 (7 bases). V was shortened by 4 bases and J by 6 bases, with 18 bases between the two germline ends. This CDR3 spans 15 amino acids. CDR1 SGDLS and CDR2 YYNGEE come from the germline V gene. The CDR3 protein is CASSSETRGRDTQYF. The DNA for the CDR3 is TGTGCCAGCAGCTCAGAGACCAGGGGGAGGGATACGCAGTATTTT.

This clone was seen a few times. V usage is TRBV12-5 and J usage is TRBJ1-5, with D tentatively TRBD1 (5 bases). This CDR3 has 15 residues. Per germline, CDR1 LGHNT and CDR2 FRNRAP. Trimming cost V 1 base and J 1 base, with 8 bases left between them. The CDR3 loop is CASGLGTNSNQPQHF. The CDR3 DNA reads TGTGCTAGTGGTTTGGGGACAAACAGCAATCAGCCCCAGCATTTT.

The chain recombines TRBV18 with TRBJ2-1; D gene ambiguous. This CDR3 has 13 residues. Trimming shortened V by 3 bases and J by 4 bases, and 7 bases separated the two germline ends. Per germline, CDR1 KGHSH and CDR2 LQKENI. The CDR3 is CASSPTQYNEQFF. CDR3 nucleotide sequence: TGTGCCAGCTCACCTACACAATACAATGAGCAGTTCTTC.

This clone appeared once. This chain connects TRBV27 to TRBJ1-6; tentatively, D is TRBD1 (6 bases). Germline CDR1 reads MNHEY; CDR2 reads SMNVEV (reference sequence). This CDR3 has 14 amino acids. Between the trimmed V and J ends, which lost 3 bases and 10 bases, there was a span of 13 bases. The CDR3: CASSFSGESSPLHF. The CDR3 DNA follows: TGTGCCAGCAGTTTCTCAGGGGAGAGCTCACCCCTCCACTTT.